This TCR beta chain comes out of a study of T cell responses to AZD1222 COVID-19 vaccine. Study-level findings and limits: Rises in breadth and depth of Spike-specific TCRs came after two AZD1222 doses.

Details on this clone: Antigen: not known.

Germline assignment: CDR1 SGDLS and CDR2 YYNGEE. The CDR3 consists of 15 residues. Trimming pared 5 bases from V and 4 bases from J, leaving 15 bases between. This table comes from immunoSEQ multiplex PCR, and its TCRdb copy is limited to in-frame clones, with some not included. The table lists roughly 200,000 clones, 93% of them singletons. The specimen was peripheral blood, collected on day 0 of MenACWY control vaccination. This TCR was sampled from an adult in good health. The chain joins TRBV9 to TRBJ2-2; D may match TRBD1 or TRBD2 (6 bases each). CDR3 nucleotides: TGTGCCAGCAGTGAGAGGGGGGTTGGCACCGGGGAGCTGTTTTTT. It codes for CASSERGVGTGELFF.